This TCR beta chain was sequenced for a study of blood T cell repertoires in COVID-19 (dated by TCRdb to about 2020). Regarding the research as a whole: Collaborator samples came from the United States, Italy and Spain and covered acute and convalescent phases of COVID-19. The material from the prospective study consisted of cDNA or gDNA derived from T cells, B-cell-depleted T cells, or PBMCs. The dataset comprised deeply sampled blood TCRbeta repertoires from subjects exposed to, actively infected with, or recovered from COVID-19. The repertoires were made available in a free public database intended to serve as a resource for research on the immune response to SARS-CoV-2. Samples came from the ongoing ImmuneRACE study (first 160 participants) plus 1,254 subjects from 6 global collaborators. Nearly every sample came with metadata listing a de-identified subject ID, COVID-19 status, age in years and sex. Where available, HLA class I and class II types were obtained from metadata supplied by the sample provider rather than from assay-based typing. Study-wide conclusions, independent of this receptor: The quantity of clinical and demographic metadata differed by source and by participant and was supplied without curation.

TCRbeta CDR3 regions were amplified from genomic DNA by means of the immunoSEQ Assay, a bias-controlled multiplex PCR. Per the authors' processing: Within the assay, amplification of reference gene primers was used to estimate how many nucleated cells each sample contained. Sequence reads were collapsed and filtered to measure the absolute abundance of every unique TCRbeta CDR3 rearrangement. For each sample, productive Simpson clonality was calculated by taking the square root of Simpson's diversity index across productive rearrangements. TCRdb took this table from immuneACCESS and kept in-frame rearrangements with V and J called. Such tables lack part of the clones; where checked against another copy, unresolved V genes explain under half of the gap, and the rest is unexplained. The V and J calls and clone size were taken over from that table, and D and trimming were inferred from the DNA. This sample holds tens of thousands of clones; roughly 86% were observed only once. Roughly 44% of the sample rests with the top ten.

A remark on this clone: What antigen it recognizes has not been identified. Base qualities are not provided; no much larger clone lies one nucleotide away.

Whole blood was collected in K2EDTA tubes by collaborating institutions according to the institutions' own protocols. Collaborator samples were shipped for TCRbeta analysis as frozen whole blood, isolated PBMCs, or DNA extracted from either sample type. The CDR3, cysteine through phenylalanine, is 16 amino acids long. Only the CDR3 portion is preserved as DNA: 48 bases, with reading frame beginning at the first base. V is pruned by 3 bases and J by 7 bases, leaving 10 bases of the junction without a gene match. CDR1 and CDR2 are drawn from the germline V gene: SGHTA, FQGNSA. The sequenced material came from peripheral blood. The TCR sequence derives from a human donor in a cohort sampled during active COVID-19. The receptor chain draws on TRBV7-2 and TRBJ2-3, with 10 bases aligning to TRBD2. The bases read TGTGCCAGCAGCTTGGGGGGAGGGACTAGCGTGTATACGCAGTATTTT. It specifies CASSLGGGTSVYTQYF.